Listed here are 26 T cell receptor beta chains from one sample, sequenced in a study of T cell responses to AZD1222 COVID-19 vaccine. Sequencing used immunoSEQ multiplex PCR; TCRdb keeps in-frame clones, though not all of them. The table has some 250,000 clones, approximately 94% seen once; the top ten hold around 0.6%. The starting material was peripheral blood, obtained 28 days after the second AZD1222 dose. These receptors came from an adult who received the AZD1222 COVID-19 vaccine.

The chain uses TRBV6-5 and TRBJ2-1; 8 nucleotides align to TRBD1. With V trimmed by 5 bases and J by 8 bases, 11 bases remained unmatched. This CDR3 is built from 15 residues. The germline CDR1 and CDR2 sequences are MNHEY and SVGAGI. CDR3 DNA sequence: TGTGCCAGCAGTCTTATTGGGACAGGAGGGGATGAGCAGTTCTTC. Encoded protein: CASSLIGTGGDEQFF.

The chain uses TRBV5-1 and TRBJ2-1; D is uncertain. Between the trimmed V and J ends, which lost 4 bases and 5 bases, there was a span of 7 bases. This CDR3 region has 12 residues. The germline V gene encodes CDR1 SGHRS and CDR2 YFSETQ. The CDR3 DNA reads as TGCGCCAGCAGCGAGTTAAACAATGAGCAGTTCTTC. Protein sequence: CASSELNNEQFF.

This chain links TRBV12-3 or TRBV12-4 with TRBJ1-2; TRBD1 might be the D (6 bases). With 8 bases removed from V and 4 bases from J, the gap between germline ends came to 14 bases. CDR3 size: 13 residues. The CDR3 sequence: CASSLGGLYGYTF. The CDR3 nucleotides read TGTGCCAGCTCCCTCGGGGGGCTCTATGGCTACACCTTC.

V and J are TRBV2 and TRBJ1-2; D not certain. V shed 7 bases and J shed 7 bases, with 16 bases lying between them. CDR3 length: 13 residues. CDR1 is SNHLY, CDR2 FYNNEI, per germline. The CDR3 protein is CASTLDSTSGYTF. DNA for the CDR3: TGTGCCAGCACTTTAGACTCTACGTCTGGCTACACCTTC. The full variable domain, its missing parts supplied by reference TRBV2 and TRBJ1-2, is EPEVTQTPSHQVTQMGQEVILRCVPISNHLYFYWYRQILGQKVEFLVSFYNNEISEKSEIFDDQFSVERPDGSNFTLKIRSTKLEDSAMYFCASTLDSTSGYTFGSGTRLTVV.

V gene TRBV28 combines with J gene TRBJ1-5; 8 nucleotides align to TRBD1. Germline lookup yields CDR1 MDHEN and CDR2 SYDVKM. The CDR3 totals 14 residues. V lost 7 bases and J lost 5; bases outside the gene matches: 7. The CDR3 nucleotides read TGTGCCAGCACCCCCGGACAGGGTGATCAGCCCCAGCATTTT. This translates into CASTPGQGDQPQHF.

The chain is built from TRBV6-2 or TRBV6-3 and TRBJ2-1; maybe TRBD2 (5 bases). Germline V gene sequence: CDR1 MNHEY, CDR2 SVGEGT. This CDR3 region has 12 residues. Trimming removed 6 bases at V and 6 bases at J, with 9 bases between. The CDR3 sequence: CASSTRGNEQFF. CDR3 nucleotide sequence: TGTGCCAGCAGCACTCGGGGCAATGAGCAGTTCTTC.

The chain carries TRBV28 and TRBJ2-7; D uncertain. The germline CDR1 and CDR2 sequences are MDHEN and SYDVKM. CDR3 length: 13 amino acids. Trimming removed 2 bases at V and 5 bases at J, with 10 bases between. The CDR3 spells CASSLKSFNEQYF. The CDR3 DNA follows: TGTGCCAGCAGTTTAAAAAGTTTCAACGAGCAGTACTTC. The full variable domain, rest sourced from reference TRBV28 and TRBJ2-7, is DVKVTQSSRYLVKRTGEKVFLECVQDMDHENMFWYRQDPGLGLRLIYFSYDVKMKEKGDIPEGYSVSREKKERFSLILESASTNQTSMYLCASSLKSFNEQYFGPGTRLTVT.

The chain carries TRBV29-1 and TRBJ2-3, with D unresolved. The germline V gene encodes CDR1 SQVTM and CDR2 ANQGSEA. The germline V and J ends were trimmed by 3 bases and 2 bases, with 9 bases remaining between them. The CDR3 has 13 residues. The CDR3 DNA sequence: TGCAGCGTTGACTTGGGTTCCACAGATACGCAGTATTTT. As protein: CSVDLGSTDTQYF.

The chain has TRBV7-9 and TRBJ2-1; D might be TRBD2 (6 bases). Germline V gene data show CDR1 as SEHNR and CDR2 as FQNEAQ (reference sequence). The CDR3 runs to 13 residues. V was trimmed by 4 bases and J by 9 bases, leaving 13 bases between them. The CDR3 loop reads CASSYGGESEQFF. The CDR3 bases are TGTGCCAGCAGCTACGGGGGAGAGAGTGAGCAGTTCTTC.

The chain employs TRBV27 and TRBJ2-2; no firm D call. The CDR3 has 14 amino acids. Germline V gives CDR1 MNHEY, CDR2 SMNVEV (reference sequence). The V end was cut by 2 bases, the J end by 0 bases, with 4 bases between. Here the CDR3 reads CASSLKTNTGELFF. The DNA for the CDR3 is TGTGCCAGCAGTTTAAAAACGAACACCGGGGAGCTGTTTTTT.

V gene TRBV4-1 combines with J gene TRBJ2-7; 7 nucleotides line up with TRBD2. V shed 4 bases and J 4 bases; nucleotides not matched to a gene: 13. CDR3 size: 16 residues. CDR1 and CDR2 from the germline V gene are MGHRA and YSYEKL. DNA for the CDR3: TGCGCCAGCAGCCGGGACTACAGCCTAGAAAATTACGAGCAGTACTTC. Protein sequence: CASSRDYSLENYEQYF.

The chain carries TRBV2 and TRBJ2-2; the match to TRBD1 covers 8 bases. The CDR3 loop spans 15 amino acids. Germline lookup yields CDR1 SNHLY and CDR2 FYNNEI. With V trimmed by 6 bases and J by 5 bases, 8 bases remained unmatched. The CDR3 loop reads CASRTGVTGTGELFF. In DNA, the CDR3 is TGTGCCAGCAGGACAGGGGTTACAGGGACCGGGGAGCTGTTTTTT. Looking up the rest from reference TRBV2 and TRBJ2-2 gives the full variable domain: EPEVTQTPSHQVTQMGQEVILRCVPISNHLYFYWYRQILGQKVEFLVSFYNNEISEKSEIFDDQFSVERPDGSNFTLKIRSTKLEDSAMYFCASRTGVTGTGELFFGEGSRLTVL.

The rearrangement joins TRBV7-2 to TRBJ1-5; D remains unclear. The CDR3 is made up of 13 amino acids. V was pared by 3 bases and J by 3 bases, with 6 bases between. CDR1 and CDR2 (germline): SGHTA, FQGNSA. CDR3 region: CASSFRLNQPQHF. Here the CDR3 DNA reads TGTGCCAGCAGCTTTAGGCTCAATCAGCCCCAGCATTTT.

The J gene is TRBJ1-1, the V gene TRBV20-1; D remains ambiguous. The CDR3 covers 10 residues. Germline CDR1 and CDR2: DFQATT and SNEGSKA (reference sequence). Trimming removed 0 bases at V and 5 bases at J, with 1 base between. DNA of the CDR3: TGCAGTGCTAGAGAAACTGAAGCTTTCTTT. Its translation is CSARETEAFF.

The V and J genes are TRBV3-1 (or the pseudogene TRBV3-2) and TRBJ2-7; D is possibly TRBD1 (6 bases). Trimming shortened V by 1 base and J by 0 bases, and 10 bases separated the two germline ends. The germline V gene encodes CDR1 LGHDT and CDR2 YNNKEL (reference sequence). The CDR3 spans 15 residues. This chain's CDR3 is CASSQGRGISYEQYF. The CDR3 coding sequence is TGTGCCAGCAGCCAAGGCAGGGGTATCTCCTACGAGCAGTACTTC.

The chain links TRBV5-6 to TRBJ1-4; 9 bases are a match to TRBD1. The CDR3 spans 15 residues. Germline trimming cut 4 bases from V and 7 bases from J; bases unmatched to any gene: 8. The germline gives CDR1 SGHDT, CDR2 YYEEEE. CDR3 in amino acids: CASSRDRDEAEKLFF. The CDR3 DNA sequence: TGTGCCAGCAGCCGGGACAGGGACGAAGCTGAAAAACTGTTTTTT.

The chain links TRBV19 to TRBJ1-4; unclear D gene. CDR1 and CDR2 (germline): LNHDA, SQIVND (reference sequence). The CDR3 sequence is 14 residues long. V was cut by 4 bases and J by 3 bases, with 9 bases left in between. In DNA, the CDR3 is TGTGCCAGTAGTAAGAGGTCACCTAATGAAAAACTGTTTTTT. Its protein is CASSKRSPNEKLFF.

This clone was found many times. The V gene is TRBV5-4, the J gene TRBJ1-6; 8 bases match TRBD1. Germline V lookup: CDR1 SGHNT, CDR2 YYREEE (reference sequence). Trimming took 0 bases from V and 4 from J; bases not matched to a gene: 9. The CDR3 runs 18 residues. The CDR3 sequence is CASSLAGRGLGYNSPLHF. The DNA for the CDR3 is TGTGCCAGCAGCTTGGCGGGCAGGGGGCTAGGTTATAATTCACCCCTCCACTTT.

The chain is built from TRBV5-6 and TRBJ1-2, with D possibly matching TRBD1 (5 bases). The length of the CDR3 is 12 residues. Per the germline V gene, CDR1 is SGHDT and CDR2 is YYEEEE. Trimming pared 4 bases from V and 10 bases from J, leaving 14 bases between. The CDR3 reads CASSPGRGDYTF. CDR3 nucleotides: TGTGCCAGCAGCCCGGGACGGGGCGACTACACCTTC.

The V gene is TRBV5-4, the J gene TRBJ2-1; D call uncertain. This CDR3 spans 12 amino acids. Germline CDR1 and CDR2: SGHNT and YYREEE (reference sequence). Trimming pared 3 bases from V and 11 bases from J, leaving 12 bases between. CDR3 sequence: CASSSQLSQQFF. The CDR3 DNA sequence: TGTGCCAGCAGCTCGCAGCTGAGTCAGCAGTTCTTC.

The genes are TRBV6-5 and TRBJ1-2; TRBD1 matches at 7 bases. This CDR3 comprises 14 residues. V gave up 6 bases and J gave up 4 bases; unmatched junction bases: 8. Germline values: CDR1 MNHEY, CDR2 SVGAGI. CDR3 nucleotide sequence: TGTGCCAGCAGCACACCGGGACAGATCTATGGCTACACCTTC. Translating it yields CASSTPGQIYGYTF.

V is TRBV2 and J is TRBJ2-2, with D possibly being TRBD1 or TRBD2 (5 bases each). The CDR3 is made up of 13 amino acids. Germline V gene sequence: CDR1 SNHLY, CDR2 FYNNEI. Deletions cut 2 bases from V and 6 bases from J, with 7 bases between. CDR3 residues: CASSEMGAGELFF. The CDR3 DNA reads as TGTGCCAGCAGTGAAATGGGGGCCGGGGAGCTGTTTTTT.

The rearrangement links TRBV5-1 to TRBJ2-7; TRBD1 aligns across 7 bases. The CDR3 has 15 residues. Per the germline V gene, CDR1 is SGHRS and CDR2 is YFSETQ. V dropped 0 bases and J dropped 4; count of bases not matched to a gene: 7. Here the CDR3 DNA reads TGCGCCAGCAGCTTGGCCTTGGGACAGAATTACGAGCAGTACTTC. Encoded protein: CASSLALGQNYEQYF.

The chain links TRBV11-2 to TRBJ1-6; no clear D gene. Trimming pared 3 bases from V and 7 bases from J, leaving 16 bases between. Germline loops: CDR1 SGHAT, CDR2 FQNNGV. This CDR3 has 16 residues. The CDR3 DNA follows: TGTGCCAGCAGCTTTGTGTCCCTTGTGGCGAATTCACCCCTCCACTTT. The encoded protein is CASSFVSLVANSPLHF.

The chain carries TRBV2 and TRBJ1-4; D may be TRBD1 (5 bases). Germline lookup yields CDR1 SNHLY and CDR2 FYNNEI. This CDR3 comprises 12 residues. V was trimmed by 8 bases and J by 8 bases, leaving 12 bases between them. The DNA for the CDR3 is TGTGCCAGCGGGGGGGGTGAGGAAAAACTGTTTTTT. This codes for CASGGGEEKLFF.

The CDR3 DNA follows: TGCGCCAGCAGCCTCGGACCGGGACAGGCCCATGAAAAACTGTTTTTT. Its protein is CASSLGPGQAHEKLFF. J is TRBJ1-4 and V is TRBV4-3; 8 bases map to TRBD1. V dropped 4 bases and J dropped 6; count of bases not matched to a gene: 10. CDR1 is LGHNA, CDR2 YSLEER, per germline. The CDR3 has 16 residues.